The clone carrying this T cell receptor (beta chain) has just one count. Its antigen remains unknown. The data derive from a study of cytomegalovirus exposure and HLA in healthy donors. The study, taken as a whole, reports: Earlier analysis found most TCR beta V segments productive about 87% or about 30% of the time. There were some public TCRs occurring in many donors, but most TCR sequences were rare. A few chains linked to CMV were shown in vitro to be specific for CMV antigens.

The CDR3 is 17 residues long. Looked up from germline, CDR1 is SGHRS and CDR2 is YFSETQ. The J segment lost 3 bases and the V segment lost 5 bases, leaving 10 bases of the junction unmatched. The study ran its PCR with 60 Vbeta and 13 Jbeta primers. Data came from immunoSEQ multiplex PCR; TCRdb stores just in-frame clones and leaves some out. The table has approximately 150,000 clones, around 75% seen once. The source material was PBMCs. The chain carries TRBV5-1 and TRBJ2-2; 10 nucleotides align to TRBD2. The sequence was obtained from a male donor in good health and CMV-seronegative. CDR3 in amino acids: CASRRLAGSEYTGELFF. The CDR3 region has the DNA TGCGCCAGCAGGAGACTAGCGGGTAGTGAGTACACCGGGGAGCTGTTTTTT.